This T cell receptor (beta chain) appears in the sequencing data of a study of T cells expressing NK-cell markers. Study at large: Sequenced donors, eight in total, included seven who were HCMV-seropositive and one who was seronegative.

TCRdb re-analyzed the 5' RACE reads; it lists each CDR3 protein once, without DNA. The table lists about 15,000 distinct CDR3 sequences, with 59% in the top ten. The clonotype was recovered from a man between 18 and 69 years old in good health. The sequencing input was blood T cells: a sorted CD56 or NKG2C T cell subset, CD4+ or CD8+ T cells, or bulk PBMC T cells (not recorded which).

CDR3 loop: CASRERRSSTDTQYF. This chain links TRBV7-2 with TRBJ2-3. Looked up from germline, CDR1 is SGHTA and CDR2 is FQGNSA. This CDR3 is 15 amino acids long.